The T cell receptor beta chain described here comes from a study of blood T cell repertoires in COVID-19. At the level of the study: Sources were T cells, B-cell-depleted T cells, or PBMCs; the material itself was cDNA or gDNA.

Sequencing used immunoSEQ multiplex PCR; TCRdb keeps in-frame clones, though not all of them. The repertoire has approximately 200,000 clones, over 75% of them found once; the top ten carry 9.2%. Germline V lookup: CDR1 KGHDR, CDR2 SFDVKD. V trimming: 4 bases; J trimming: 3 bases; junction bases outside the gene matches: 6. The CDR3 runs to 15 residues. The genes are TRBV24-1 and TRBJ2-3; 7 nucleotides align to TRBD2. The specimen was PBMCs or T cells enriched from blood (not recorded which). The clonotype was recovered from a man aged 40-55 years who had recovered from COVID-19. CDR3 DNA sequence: TGTGCCACCAGTGAGACGAGCGGGAAGACAGATACGCAGTATTTT. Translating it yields CATSETSGKTDTQYF.